The 11 T cell receptor beta chains presented below share a single source sample, sequenced in a study of beta chain features in type 1 diabetes. Findings and limits, study-wide: Among all four CD4+ subsets, Type 1 diabetes patients had TCRB CDR3s that were moderately but significantly shorter.

These receptors have no known antigen. Reverse transcribing all isolated RNA meant expressed TCRB transcripts were sequenced. Repertoires were generated with immunoSEQ multiplex PCR, while TCRdb's copy carries only in-frame clones and drops some. The table includes 640,000 or so clones, 13% detected once. Sequencing was done on a sample of naive CD4+ T cells from blood. The receptors originated from a young man with type 1 diabetes.

This clone was seen a few times. The chain combines TRBV6-4 with TRBJ2-6; 11 bases map to TRBD1. The CDR3 loop spans 16 amino acids. Per germline, CDR1 MRHNA and CDR2 SNTAGT. After removal of 8 bases from V and 3 bases from J, the junction contained 6 bases not matched to a gene. As DNA, the CDR3 is TGTGCCAGCGGGGACAGGGGGTTTTTTGGGGCCAACGTCCTGACTTTC. Translating gives CASGDRGFFGANVLTF.

This clone has more than one count but fewer than ten. Other DNA sequences from this sample encode an identical CDR3 as well. V gene TRBV30 combines with J gene TRBJ1-1, with D unclear. The V end lost 0 bases, the J end lost 0 bases, and 5 bases lay between the germline ends. CDR1 GTSNPN and CDR2 SVGIG come from the germline V gene (reference sequence). The CDR3 extends over 13 amino acids. The CDR3 DNA reads as TGTGCCTGGAGTGTAGGGCTGAACACTGAAGCTTTCTTT. Protein sequence: CAWSVGLNTEAFF.

This clone was seen a few times. The rearrangement links TRBV9 to TRBJ2-7; D uncertain. Germline CDR1 is SGDLS and CDR2 is YYNGEE. The CDR3 runs 13 residues. Trimming took 2 bases from V and 2 from J, leaving 8 bases between them. CDR3 sequence (DNA): TGTGCCAGCAGCGTGGCCCCGCCCTACGAGCAGTACTTC. Its protein is CASSVAPPYEQYF.

The chain uses TRBV6-5 and TRBJ2-3; D not certain. The CDR3 runs 16 residues. CDR1 and CDR2 from the germline V gene are MNHEY and SVGAGI. Trimming removed 0 bases from V and 2 bases from J, with 12 bases in between. This chain's CDR3 is CASSYSTVGLTDTQYF. In nucleotides, the CDR3 is TGTGCCAGCAGTTACTCAACCGTAGGGCTCACAGATACGCAGTATTTT.

V and J are TRBV10-3 and TRBJ2-5; 7 nucleotides agree with TRBD1. Per the germline V gene, CDR1 is ENHRY and CDR2 is SYGVKD. Trimming removed 4 bases from V and 2 bases from J; junction bases left unmatched: 13. The CDR3 spans 17 residues. CDR3 amino acids: CAISGQEDRKGQETQYF. CDR3 bases: TGTGCCATCAGTGGTCAAGAGGACAGGAAGGGACAAGAGACCCAGTACTTC.

This clone turned up a few times. The chain has TRBV4-1 and TRBJ1-5; tentative D call: TRBD1 (6 bases). V lost 0 bases and J lost 7, with 19 bases in between. Germline V CDR1 and CDR2: MGHRA, YSYEKL. The CDR3 consists of 17 residues. CDR3 DNA: TGCGCCAGCAGCCAAGATCTCGAAGGGGGAGGTTGGCAGCCCCAGCATTTT. Its protein is CASSQDLEGGGWQPQHF.

The V call is TRBV11-2, the J call TRBJ2-2; D not certain. This CDR3 spans 14 amino acids. V lost 0 bases and J lost 6, with 8 bases in between. CDR1 and CDR2 (germline): SGHAT, FQNNGV. Here the CDR3 reads CASSLDLTSGELFF. In DNA form, the CDR3 reads TGTGCCAGCAGCTTAGATCTGACTTCCGGGGAGCTGTTTTTT.

This clone was found a few times. The V and J genes are TRBV7-9 and TRBJ2-7, with TRBD2 as a possible D gene (5 bases). The germline V and J ends were trimmed by 4 bases and 3 bases, with 13 bases remaining between them. The CDR3 spans 14 residues. CDR1 is SEHNR and CDR2 is FQNEAQ in the germline V gene (reference sequence). The CDR3 sequence is CASSYPGGLYEQYF. DNA for the CDR3: TGTGCCAGCAGCTATCCGGGCGGGCTCTACGAGCAGTACTTC.

This chain connects TRBV4-1 to TRBJ2-3; D is uncertain. Per germline, CDR1 MGHRA and CDR2 YSYEKL. Trimming removed 5 bases at V and 11 bases at J, with 17 bases between. This CDR3 region has 13 residues. CDR3: CASSDPLKPGQYF. For the CDR3, the DNA is TGCGCCAGCAGCGATCCTCTCAAGCCAGGGCAGTATTTT.

The V and J genes are TRBV4-1 and TRBJ1-5; no clear D gene. CDR3 length: 15 amino acids. V was cut by 0 bases and J by 5 bases, with 11 bases left in between. Germline V gene data show CDR1 as MGHRA and CDR2 as YSYEKL. The CDR3 sequence: CASSQDPGAYQPQHF. DNA for the CDR3: TGCGCCAGCAGCCAAGATCCAGGCGCGTATCAGCCCCAGCATTTT.

The chain joins TRBV19 to TRBJ2-3, with D tentatively TRBD1 or TRBD2 (5 bases each). The CDR3 covers 15 residues. Germline loops: CDR1 LNHDA, CDR2 SQIVND (reference sequence). Deletions cut 5 bases from V and 5 bases from J, with 17 bases between. In DNA form, the CDR3 reads TGTGCCAGTAGTCCCCAGCTGGGACCCGGAGATACGCAGTATTTT. The encoded protein is CASSPQLGPGDTQYF. Full variable domain (rest looked up from reference TRBV19 and TRBJ2-3): DGGITQSPKYLFRKEGQNVTLSCEQNLNHDAMYWYRQDPGQGLRLIYYSQIVNDFQKGDIAEGYSVSREKKESFPLTVTSAQKNPTAFYLCASSPQLGPGDTQYFGPGTRLTVL.